A selection of T cell receptor beta chains follows, all from one sample in a study of blood T cell repertoires in COVID-19. Clones were read by immunoSEQ multiplex PCR, and TCRdb kept only the in-frame ones, dropping some. The table records 250,000 to 300,000 clones, around 86% of them present only once. Sequenced input: peripheral blood. The receptors here all came from a man aged 18 to 29 with active or convalescent COVID-19. Both conserved end residues are part of each CDR3. Each record gives: D gene, V gene, J gene, clone size, CDR3 protein, CDR3 DNA. A D gene is named only where the DNA matches it firmly. Only part of the rows carry a size: once, few, many, or a class if the clone is expanded.

NA,TRBV9,TRBJ1-3,NA,CASSLTGLGNTIYF,TGTGCCAGCAGCCTTACAGGGTTGGGAAACACCATATATTTT
NA,TRBV27,TRBJ1-5,NA,CASSFPGQPQHF,TGTGCCAGCAGTTTCCCGGGTCAGCCCCAGCATTTT
NA,TRBV5-6,TRBJ1-2,once,CASSPGGWGGGYTF,TGTGCCAGCAGCCCGGGGGGTTGGGGCGGTGGCTACACCTTC
TRBD1,TRBV18,TRBJ1-2,NA,CASSPLGQGDNYGYTF,TGTGCCAGCTCACCATTAGGGCAGGGGGACAACTATGGCTACACCTTC
NA,TRBV28,TRBJ1-5,NA,CASSLSAKGDQPQHF,TGTGCCAGCAGTTTAAGCGCCAAAGGGGATCAGCCCCAGCATTTT
NA,TRBV30,TRBJ1-5,NA,CAWSVQSGGNQPQHF,TGTGCCTGGAGTGTACAGTCCGGGGGCAATCAGCCCCAGCATTTT
TRBD2,TRBV3-1/TRBV3-2,TRBJ2-7,NA,CASSSLLAGDPGEQYF,TGTGCCAGCAGCTCCTTACTAGCGGGGGACCCGGGCGAGCAGTACTTC
NA,TRBV7-9,TRBJ2-1,many,CASSFGQGDRDEQFF,TGTGCCAGCAGCTTCGGGCAGGGTGATCGGGATGAGCAGTTCTTC
NA,TRBV7-2,TRBJ2-7,NA,CASSGSIPSSYEQYF,TGTGCCAGCAGCGGGAGTATCCCAAGCTCCTACGAGCAGTACTTC
NA,TRBV24-1,TRBJ2-2,NA,CATSDGSLWEAGELFF,TGTGCCACCAGTGACGGGAGTCTCTGGGAAGCCGGGGAGCTGTTTTTT
TRBD1,TRBV18,TRBJ1-2,NA,CASSPAMPGTASYGYTF,TGTGCCAGCTCACCAGCGATGCCCGGGACAGCAAGTTATGGCTACACCTTC
TRBD1,TRBV9,TRBJ1-3,NA,CASSVGDRYSGNTIYF,TGTGCCAGCAGCGTAGGGGACAGGTACTCTGGAAACACCATATATTTT
NA,TRBV4-1,TRBJ1-2,NA,CASSPGRLNYGYTF,TGCGCCAGCAGTCCCGGGAGGCTTAACTATGGCTACACCTTC
NA,TRBV7-2,TRBJ2-5,NA,CASSLERGARRETQYF,TGTGCCAGCAGCTTAGAACGGGGGGCTCGTAGGGAGACCCAGTACTTC
TRBD1,TRBV5-1,TRBJ1-6,NA,CASTPADRYQIHPLHF,TGCGCCAGCACCCCCGCGGACAGGTACCAAATTCACCCCCTCCACTTT
NA,TRBV11-1,TRBJ2-2,NA,CASSSGTNTGELFF,TGTGCCAGCAGCTCCGGGACGAACACCGGGGAGCTGTTTTTT
NA,TRBV19,TRBJ2-7,NA,CASSMGTSYEQYF,TGTGCCAGTAGTATGGGCACCAGCTACGAGCAGTACTTC
TRBD1,TRBV30,TRBJ2-7,NA,CACVRDRAKYEQYF,TGTGCCTGCGTCCGGGACAGGGCAAAGTACGAGCAGTACTTC
NA,TRBV28,TRBJ1-1,NA,CASSLGLWGMNTEAFF,TGTGCCAGCAGTTTAGGCCTCTGGGGCATGAACACTGAAGCTTTCTTT
NA,TRBV6-5,TRBJ2-7,NA,CASSGGEIYEQYF,TGTGCCAGCAGCGGCGGGGAGATCTACGAGCAGTACTTC
TRBD2,TRBV7-6,TRBJ2-5,NA,CASSLGTTSGGHQETQYF,TGTGCCAGCAGCTTAGGAACTACTAGCGGGGGGCACCAAGAGACCCAGTACTTC
NA,TRBV9,TRBJ2-5,NA,CASSPPSVGAQETQYF,TGTGCCAGCAGCCCCCCCTCGGTGGGGGCCCAAGAGACCCAGTACTTC
TRBD1,TRBV7-9,TRBJ1-2,NA,CASSFGTGDYGYTF,TGTGCCAGCAGCTTTGGGACAGGGGACTATGGCTACACCTTC
NA,TRBV7-2,TRBJ2-7,NA,CASSLRVTPGEQYF,TGTGCCAGCAGCTTACGGGTAACGCCCGGGGAGCAGTACTTC
NA,TRBV5-4,TRBJ1-6,once,CASSAGSNNSPLHF,TGTGCCAGCAGCGCCGGGTCTAATAATTCACCCCTCCACTTT
NA,TRBV19,TRBJ1-1,NA,CASSNTGLYTEAFF,TGTGCCAGTAGTAATACAGGGTTGTACACTGAAGCTTTCTTT
NA,TRBV15,TRBJ1-5,many,CATSKPYQPQHF,TGTGCCACCAGCAAGCCGTATCAGCCCCAGCATTTT
NA,TRBV14,TRBJ1-3,NA,CASTQTGPPGNTIYF,TGTGCCAGCACCCAGACAGGCCCTCCTGGAAACACCATATATTTT
NA,TRBV10-3,TRBJ1-4,NA,CAISDVNTATNEKLFF,TGTGCCATCAGTGACGTCAACACAGCAACTAATGAAAAACTGTTTTTT
NA,TRBV7-9,TRBJ1-2,few,CASSPPQAPLYGYTF,TGTGCCAGCAGCCCCCCACAGGCCCCTCTCTATGGCTACACCTTC
NA,TRBV6-5,TRBJ1-5,NA,CASSLTENQPQHF,TGTGCCAGCAGCCTAACAGAAAATCAGCCCCAGCATTTT
NA,TRBV7-9,TRBJ1-2,NA,CASSGQGRAGYTF,TGTGCCAGCTCGGGCCAGGGGAGGGCTGGCTACACCTTC
TRBD1,TRBV19,TRBJ1-5,NA,CASNLGTGLNQPQHF,TGTGCCAGTAACCTCGGGACAGGTCTTAATCAGCCCCAGCATTTT
TRBD2,TRBV6-1,TRBJ2-1,NA,CASSEPGGGRNEQFF,TGTGCCAGCAGTGAACCTGGCGGGGGGCGCAATGAGCAGTTCTTC
TRBD2,TRBV4-3,TRBJ2-3,NA,CASSQSPGLAGGSKDTQYF,TGCGCCAGCAGCCAATCTCCGGGACTAGCGGGGGGGTCCAAAGATACGCAGTATTTT
TRBD1,TRBV19,TRBJ2-3,NA,CATADREGGPDTQYF,TGTGCCACCGCGGACAGGGAAGGTGGTCCAGATACGCAGTATTTT
NA,TRBV5-1,TRBJ2-5,once,CASSFKQGGGETQYF,TGCGCCAGCAGCTTCAAACAGGGCGGTGGGGAGACCCAGTACTTC
TRBD1,TRBV11-2,TRBJ1-1,NA,CASSHISTGDTEAFF,TGTGCCAGCAGCCATATATCGACAGGGGACACTGAAGCTTTCTTT
TRBD1,TRBV6-2/TRBV6-3,TRBJ2-1,NA,CASSYQTGDNEQFF,TGTGCCAGCAGTTACCAGACAGGGGACAATGAGCAGTTCTTC
NA,TRBV19,TRBJ2-1,NA,CASSIDTRYNEQFF,TGTGCCAGTAGTATAGATACAAGATACAATGAGCAGTTCTTC